This T cell receptor (beta chain) was profiled in a study of CD8 T cells in ankylosing spondylitis. Findings and caveats of the study: The study identified a TCR beta motif of roughly eight highly homologous variants that appeared characteristic of ankylosing spondylitis blood. CD8+ by phenotype, disease-linked clones were relatively rare in peripheral blood.

Trimming took off 0 bases at V and 3 bases at J, with 14 bases between the two ends. Germline V gene sequence: CDR1 MNHEY, CDR2 SVGAGI. The CDR3 has 16 residues. TCRdb re-called the 5' RACE reads with MiXCR, one entry per CDR3 protein. The sample yields some 350,000 distinct CDR3 sequences, roughly 15% seen once. This clonotype occurred a few times. Its antigen is unknown. The sequencing input was blood, either unsorted or a sorted T cell fraction (not recorded which). The chain carries TRBV6-5 and TRBJ1-1; D gene ambiguous. This receptor was identified in a male donor with ankylosing spondylitis or in good health (not recorded which). DNA of the CDR3: TGTGCCAGCAGTTACTCGAGTGGGGTCTTTTACACTGAAGCTTTCTTT. It specifies CASSYSSGVFYTEAFF.